This TCR beta chain emerged from a study of neurological immune-mediated disorders. TCRdb independently ran MiXCR on the 5' RACE reads; one entry per CDR3 protein. This sample has 87,000 or so distinct CDR3 sequences, with 3.5% found just once. General study findings and limits: The phylogenetic placement of 18 of 34 multiple sclerosis patients' repertoires in one related-CDR3 cluster constitutes a possible signature.

In its sample, this clonotype was seen many times. Its antigen is as yet unknown. V was trimmed by 7 bases and J by 0 bases, leaving 7 bases between them. The CDR3 contains 12 residues. The sample taken for sequencing was PBMCs. This receptor was taken from a woman aged 45-60 years with multiple sclerosis. This chain joins TRBV12-3 or TRBV12-4 and TRBJ2-7; D is unclear. For the CDR3, the DNA is TGTGCCAGCAAACGATACTCCTACGAGCAGTACTTC. It yields the protein CASKRYSYEQYF.